This TCR beta chain appears in the sequencing data of a study of T cells after posttransplantation cyclophosphamide. Study-level points and caveats: Later post-transplant blood repertoires were often dominated by donor CD8+ memory clones. TRB overlap between skin or GI tissue T cells and blood was limited. TRB clonality was highly associated with recipient CMV seropositivity and reactivation.

To note about this clone: No antigen is known for it. The sample carries other DNA sequences with the same CDR3.

The repertoire was sequenced with immunoSEQ multiplex PCR; TCRdb's copy has only in-frame clones and lacks some. Here the sample spans approximately 4,000 clones, roughly three quarters being singletons. The CDR3 length is 15 residues. Germline V gene lookup returns CDR1 SGDLS and CDR2 YYNGEE. With 9 bases removed from V and 4 bases from J, the gap between germline ends came to 23 bases. Cyclophosphamide on days +3 and +4 followed busulfan-fludarabine conditioning and a marrow graft. Source: CD8+ T cells sorted from PBMCs, taken 950 to 1,200 days after allogeneic stem cell transplant with posttransplant cyclophosphamide. This receptor was obtained from a female patient aged 35-55 years who received an allogeneic stem cell transplant from a related donor, was CMV-positive, and had no GVHD. Some T cells may have originated in the graft donor. The chain is built from TRBV9 and TRBJ2-7; D is ambiguous. The CDR3 coding sequence is TGTGCCATCATCATCAAACAGAAGACGGCATACGAGCAGTACTTC. Translating gives CAIIIKQKTAYEQYF.